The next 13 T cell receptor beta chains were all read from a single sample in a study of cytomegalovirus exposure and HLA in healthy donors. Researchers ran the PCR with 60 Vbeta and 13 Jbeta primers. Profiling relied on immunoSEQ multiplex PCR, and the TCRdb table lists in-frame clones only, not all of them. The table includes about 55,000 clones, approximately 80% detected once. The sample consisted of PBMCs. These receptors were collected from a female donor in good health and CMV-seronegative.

The CDR3 nucleotides read TGTGCCAGCAGCGCACTAGGAGGGGCCGGGACAGCAGATACGCAGTATTTT. This codes for CASSALGGAGTADTQYF. The chain joins TRBV7-2 to TRBJ2-3; a possible D gene is TRBD1 (7 bases). The V gene lost 5 bases and the J gene lost 4 bases, with 22 bases spanning the gap. CDR3 length: 17 residues. CDR1 SGHTA and CDR2 FQGNSA come from the germline V gene. The full variable domain, its missing parts supplied by reference TRBV7-2 and TRBJ2-3, is GAGVSQSPSNKVTEKGKDVELRCDPISGHTALYWYRQSLGQGLEFLIYFQGNSAPDKSGLPSDRFSAERTGGSVSTLTIQRTQQEDSAVYLCASSALGGAGTADTQYFGPGTRLTVL.

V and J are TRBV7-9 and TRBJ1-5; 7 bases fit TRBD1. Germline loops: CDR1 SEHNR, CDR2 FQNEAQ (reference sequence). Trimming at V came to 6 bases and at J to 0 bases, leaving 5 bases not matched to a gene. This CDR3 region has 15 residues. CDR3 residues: CASSAGQVSNQPQHF. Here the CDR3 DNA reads TGTGCCAGCAGTGCCGGACAGGTTAGCAATCAGCCCCAGCATTTT.

This CDR3 is CASRTSGGTEAFF. DNA of the CDR3: TGTGCCAGCAGAACAAGCGGGGGCACTGAAGCTTTCTTT. V is TRBV11-2 and J is TRBJ1-1; a possible D gene is TRBD1 (5 bases). CDR1 and CDR2 from the germline V gene are SGHAT and FQNNGV. Trimming left V 6 bases short and J 4 bases short, with 12 bases between. The CDR3 consists of 13 residues.

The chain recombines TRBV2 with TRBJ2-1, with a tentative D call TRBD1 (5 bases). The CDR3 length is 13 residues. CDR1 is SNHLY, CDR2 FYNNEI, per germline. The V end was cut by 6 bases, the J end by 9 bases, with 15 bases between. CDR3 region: CASSIGQLGEQFF. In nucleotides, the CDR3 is TGTGCCAGCAGCATCGGACAATTAGGTGAGCAGTTCTTC.

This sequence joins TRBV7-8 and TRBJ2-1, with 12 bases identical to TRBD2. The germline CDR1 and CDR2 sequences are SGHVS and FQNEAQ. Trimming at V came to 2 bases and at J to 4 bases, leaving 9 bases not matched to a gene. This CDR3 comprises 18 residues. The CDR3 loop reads CASSLSRLAGVPYNEQFF. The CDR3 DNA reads TGTGCCAGCAGCTTATCGAGACTAGCGGGAGTTCCATACAATGAGCAGTTCTTC.

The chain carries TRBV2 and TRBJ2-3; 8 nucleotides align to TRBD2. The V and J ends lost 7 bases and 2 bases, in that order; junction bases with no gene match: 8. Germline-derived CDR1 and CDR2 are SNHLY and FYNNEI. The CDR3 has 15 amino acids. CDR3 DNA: TGTGCCAGCAATACCGGGACTAGGGACACAGATACGCAGTATTTT. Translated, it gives CASNTGTRDTDTQYF. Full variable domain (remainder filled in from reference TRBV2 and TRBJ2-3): EPEVTQTPSHQVTQMGQEVILRCVPISNHLYFYWYRQILGQKVEFLVSFYNNEISEKSEIFDDQFSVERPDGSNFTLKIRSTKLEDSAMYFCASNTGTRDTDTQYFGPGTRLTVL.

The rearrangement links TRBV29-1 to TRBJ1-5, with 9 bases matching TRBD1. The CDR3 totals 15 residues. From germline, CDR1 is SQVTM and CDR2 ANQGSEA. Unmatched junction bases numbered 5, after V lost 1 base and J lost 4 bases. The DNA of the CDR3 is TGCAGCGTTGAAGTGTCAGGACAGGGGAATCAGCCCCAGCATTTT. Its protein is CSVEVSGQGNQPQHF. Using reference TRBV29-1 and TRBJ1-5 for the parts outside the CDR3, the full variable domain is SAVISQKPSRDICQRGTSLTIQCQVDSQVTMMFWYRQQPGQSLTLIATANQGSEATYESGFVIDKFPISRPNLTFSTLTVSNMSPEDSSIYLCSVEVSGQGNQPQHFGDGTRLSIL.

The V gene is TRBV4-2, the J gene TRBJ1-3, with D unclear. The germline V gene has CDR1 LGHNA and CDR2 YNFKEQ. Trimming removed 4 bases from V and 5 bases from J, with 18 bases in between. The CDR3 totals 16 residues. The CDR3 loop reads CASSLESVQSRNTIYF. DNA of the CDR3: TGTGCCAGCAGCCTCGAATCTGTACAGTCAAGAAACACCATATATTTT.

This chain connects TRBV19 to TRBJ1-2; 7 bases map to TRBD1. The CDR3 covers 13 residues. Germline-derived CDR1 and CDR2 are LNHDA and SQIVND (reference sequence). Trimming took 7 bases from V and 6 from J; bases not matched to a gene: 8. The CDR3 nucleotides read TGTGCCAGTACCGCGACAGGGTATGATGGCTACACCTTC. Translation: CASTATGYDGYTF. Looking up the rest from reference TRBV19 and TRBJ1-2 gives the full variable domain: DGGITQSPKYLFRKEGQNVTLSCEQNLNHDAMYWYRQDPGQGLRLIYYSQIVNDFQKGDIAEGYSVSREKKESFPLTVTSAQKNPTAFYLCASTATGYDGYTFGSGTRLTVV.

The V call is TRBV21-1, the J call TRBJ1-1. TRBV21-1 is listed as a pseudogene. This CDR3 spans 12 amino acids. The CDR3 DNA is TGTGCCAGCAGCCCTAGGAACACTGAAGCTTTCTTT. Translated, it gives CASSPRNTEAFF.

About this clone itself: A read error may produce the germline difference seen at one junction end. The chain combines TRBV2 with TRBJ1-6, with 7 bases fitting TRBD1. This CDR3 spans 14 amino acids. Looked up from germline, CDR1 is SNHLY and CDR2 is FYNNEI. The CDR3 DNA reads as TGTGCCGGCAGTGCAGACAGGGTTGGCTCACCCCTCCACTTT. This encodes CAGSADRVGSPLHF.

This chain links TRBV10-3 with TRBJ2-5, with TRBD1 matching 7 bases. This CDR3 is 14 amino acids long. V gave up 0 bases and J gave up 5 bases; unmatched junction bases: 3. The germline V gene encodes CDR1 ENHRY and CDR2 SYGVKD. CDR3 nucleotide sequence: TGTGCCATCAGTGAGTCGGCAGGGGGTGAGACCCAGTACTTC. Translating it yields CAISESAGGETQYF.

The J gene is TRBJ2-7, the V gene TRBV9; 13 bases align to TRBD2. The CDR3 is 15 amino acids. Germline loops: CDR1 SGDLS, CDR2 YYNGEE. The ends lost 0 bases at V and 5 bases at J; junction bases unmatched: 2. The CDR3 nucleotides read TGTGCCAGCAGCGTAGGAGGACTAGCGGGAGACGAGCAGTACTTC. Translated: CASSVGGLAGDEQYF.